The 2 T cell receptor beta chains listed next were all sequenced from one sample in a study of sequential checkpoint blockade in melanoma. Profiling relied on immunoSEQ multiplex PCR, and the TCRdb table lists in-frame clones only, not all of them. The sample records over 20,000 clones, around 75% being singletons. This sample's treatment: randomized to nivolumab then ipilimumab (arm A) or the reverse (arm B). The specimen was CD8+ T cells sorted from blood (inferred from file names), collected from a patient given nivolumab and ipilimumab in sequence. Receptors were obtained from a human donor with melanoma.

This clone was seen only once. The gene calls are TRBV27 and TRBJ2-3, with TRBD2 identical over 13 bases. The length of the CDR3 is 16 residues. Trimming removed 5 bases from V and 6 bases from J; junction bases left unmatched: 8. Germline CDR1 reads MNHEY; CDR2 reads SMNVEV (reference sequence). The CDR3 region has the DNA TGTGCCAGCAGTGCCCTACTAGCGGGAGGGTTTGATACGCAGTATTTT. Residues: CASSALLAGGFDTQYF.

This clone was recorded once. V and J are TRBV27 and TRBJ2-7; possible D gene TRBD1, 6 bases. The CDR3 runs 13 residues. CDR1 is MNHEY, CDR2 SMNVEV, per germline (reference sequence). V lost 2 bases and J lost 5, with 10 bases in between. Written as DNA, the CDR3 is TGTGCCAGCAGTTTAAACAGGGACGACGAGCAGTACTTC. Translated: CASSLNRDDEQYF.